A selection of T cell receptor beta chains follows, all from one sample in a study of blood T cells in healthy people across ages. A single record per CDR3 protein comes from TCRdb applying MiXCR to the 5' RACE reads. Of some 930,000 distinct CDR3 sequences in the sample, almost 30% were seen once. In addition, the sample was reused for a study of T cells of mothers and their children.

Sequenced: blood. The receptors were gathered from a woman in her thirties or forties in good health. Each CDR3 is given with its conserved first and last residue. D genes are given only for firm matches. Not all rows give a size; the values are once, few, many and, for expanded clones, a class.

>-|-|TRBJ2-5|TRBV21-1
CASSKGDRETQETQYF
TGTGCCAGCAGCAAGGGCGACAGGGAGACACAAGAGACCCAGTACTTC
>-|-|TRBJ2-6|TRBV6-6
CASSGPGPTSGANVLTF
TGTGCCAGCAGCGGTCCGGGGCCAACATCTGGGGCCAACGTCCTGACTTTC
>TRBD2|once|TRBJ2-3|TRBV5-1
CASSLPGLAGSSSTDTQYF
TGCGCCAGCAGCTTACCGGGACTAGCGGGGAGCTCTAGCACAGATACGCAGTATTTT
>-|-|TRBJ1-1|TRBV6-6
CATRRTVNTEAFF
TGTGCCACCCGCAGGACGGTGAACACTGAAGCTTTCTTT
>-|-|TRBJ1-2|TRBV25-1
CASSFMDGYTF
TGTGCCAGCAGTTTTATGGATGGCTACACCTTC
>TRBD2|-|TRBJ2-5|TRBV7-9
CASSPRLARAETQYF
TGTGCCAGCAGCCCGCGACTAGCAAGGGCAGAGACCCAGTACTTC
>-|few|TRBJ2-4|TRBV7-9
CASSSTPTGIKETKYF
TGTGCCAGCAGCTCGACCCCGACGGGAATTAAGGAGACCAAGTACTTC
>-|many|TRBJ2-7|TRBV7-2
CASSWGGGYEQYF
TGTGCCAGCAGCTGGGGAGGGGGATACGAGCAGTACTTC
>TRBD1|many|TRBJ2-7|TRBV20-1
CSARKGAIPQEQYF
TGCAGTGCTAGAAAGGGGGCTATACCCCAGGAGCAGTACTTC
>TRBD2|-|TRBJ2-2|TRBV5-1
CASSFRTSGESGELFF
TGCGCCAGCAGCTTCCGGACTAGCGGGGAGAGCGGGGAGCTGTTTTTT
>-|-|TRBJ1-5|TRBV12-3/TRBV12-4
CASNSQGLQNQPQHF
TGTGCCAGCAACTCGCAGGGGTTACAGAATCAGCCCCAGCATTTT
>-|-|TRBJ2-1|TRBV5-5
CASIHNEQFF
TGTGCCAGCATACACAATGAGCAGTTCTTC
>-|-|TRBJ2-5|TRBV9
CASSVAAGAQETQYF
TGTGCCAGCAGCGTAGCGGCGGGGGCCCAAGAGACCCAGTACTTC
>-|-|TRBJ1-2|TRBV3-1
CASSQAWGYTF
TGTGCCAGCAGCCAAGCATGGGGCTACACCTTC
>TRBD1|many|TRBJ2-3|TRBV9
CASSALGTGVPITDTQYF
TGTGCCAGCAGCGCCTTGGGGACAGGGGTACCAATCACAGATACGCAGTATTTT
>TRBD2|few|TRBJ2-3|TRBV7-9
CASSLYRLAEGTDTQYF
TGTGCCAGCAGCTTATACAGACTAGCCGAGGGCACAGATACGCAGTATTTT
>TRBD1|-|TRBJ2-5|TRBV9
CASSLRTGGVTETQYF
TGTGCCAGCAGCCTGAGGACAGGGGGGGTGACGGAGACCCAGTACTTC
>TRBD2|many|TRBJ2-5|TRBV20-1
CSAFFPTSGGPQETQYF
TGCAGTGCTTTCTTCCCAACTAGCGGGGGGCCTCAAGAGACCCAGTACTTC
>TRBD1|few|TRBJ1-1|TRBV20-1
CSAKGTGGLMNTEAFF
TGCAGTGCTAAGGGGACAGGGGGGCTGATGAACACTGAAGCTTTCTTT
>-|few|TRBJ1-1|TRBV12-3/TRBV12-4
CASSRPAVEAFF
TGTGCCAGCAGCCGACCAGCGGTTGAAGCTTTCTTT
>-|-|TRBJ1-6|TRBV28
CASRLKEQNHSPLHF
TGTGCCAGCAGATTGAAGGAACAGAACCATTCACCCCTCCACTTT
>-|few|TRBJ1-5|TRBV5-1
CASSPWEGPNQPQHF
TGCGCCAGCAGCCCCTGGGAGGGGCCCAATCAGCCCCAGCATTTT
>-|-|TRBJ1-2|TRBV20-1
CSAKLDVNYGYTF
TGCAGTGCTAAACTCGATGTCAACTATGGCTACACCTTC
>-|-|TRBJ2-7|TRBV7-9
CASSPRDKAYEQYF
TGTGCCAGCAGCCCCAGGGACAAAGCCTACGAGCAGTACTTC
>TRBD1|few|TRBJ1-2|TRBV28
CASSIPGTGRYGYTF
TGTGCCAGCAGTATCCCCGGGACAGGGAGGTATGGCTACACCTTC
>TRBD1|-|TRBJ1-4|TRBV20-1
CSAINRGTEEKLFF
TGCAGTGCGATAAACCGCGGGACAGAGGAAAAACTGTTTTTT
>-|many|TRBJ2-7|TRBV27
CASSSIKMGAVEQYF
TGTGCCAGCAGTTCGATAAAAATGGGAGCTGTCGAGCAGTACTTC
>TRBD2|many|TRBJ2-7|TRBV9
CASSPTGGGLYEQYF
TGTGCCAGCAGCCCTACGGGGGGAGGGCTCTACGAGCAGTACTTC
>-|few|TRBJ2-4|TRBV10-2
CASRPGTLNRVAKNIQYF
TGCGCCAGCAGACCCGGGACTCTAAACCGAGTAGCCAAAAACATTCAGTACTTC
>-|few|TRBJ2-7|TRBV14
CASSQGPGEGPYEQYF
TGTGCCAGCAGCCAAGGTCCGGGTGAGGGACCCTACGAGCAGTACTTC
>TRBD1|few|TRBJ1-4|TRBV28
CASSTRAGGGEKLFF
TGTGCCAGCAGCACACGTGCAGGGGGAGGCGAAAAACTGTTTTTT
>TRBD1|-|TRBJ1-4|TRBV7-2
CASSRGGTGANEKLFF
TGTGCCAGCAGCCGCGGAGGGACAGGAGCTAATGAAAAACTGTTTTTT
>-|few|TRBJ2-2|TRBV7-9
CASTRRGPGTGELFF
TGTGCCAGCACCCGAAGGGGCCCGGGGACCGGGGAGCTGTTTTTT
>-|once|TRBJ2-4|TRBV13
CASSLNRQLAKNIQYF
TGTGCCAGCAGCTTAAACAGGCAGCTAGCCAAAAACATTCAGTACTTC
>-|few|TRBJ1-1|TRBV19
CASSRGQGWNTEAFF
TGTGCCAGTAGTAGGGGCCAGGGGTGGAACACTGAAGCTTTCTTT